One and the same sample provided the 11 T cell receptor beta chains below, sequenced in a study of neurological immune-mediated disorders (dated by TCRdb to 2018 to 2020). Receptor amplification or capture employed 5' RACE. TCRdb shows the sequencer as Illumina HiSeq 2500. TCRdb's own reprocessing of the public reads used fastp at Q25 and MiXCR and kept productive beta chains. Entries are consolidated by CDR3 protein sequence, retaining the most common genes and DNA. Here the sample has 60,000 or so distinct CDR3 sequences; approximately 3.1% occur a single time. Together, the top ten hold approximately 6.5% of the sample. Material: PBMCs. These receptors were taken from a woman in her sixties or seventies with multiple sclerosis.

This clonotype has a count of ten or more. The V gene is TRBV6-5, the J gene TRBJ2-2, with no clear D. The CDR3 contains 14 residues. Germline CDR1 and CDR2: MNHEY and SVGAGI. Trimming took 1 base from V and 6 from J, leaving 9 bases between them. CDR3 protein: CASSYLVGPGELFF. CDR3 bases: TGTGCCAGCAGTTACTTGGTCGGGCCCGGGGAGCTGTTTTTT.

In its sample, this clonotype was seen many times. The rearrangement joins TRBV5-1 to TRBJ2-5; D is tentatively TRBD1 or TRBD2 (5 bases each). The V end was cut by 0 bases, the J end by 4 bases, with 13 bases between. Germline values: CDR1 SGHRS, CDR2 YFSETQ. This CDR3 has 15 amino acids. The CDR3 region has the DNA TGCGCCAGCAGCTTGGTCGGGGACGGGGCAGAGACCCAGTACTTC. The encoded protein is CASSLVGDGAETQYF.

This clonotype was seen many times. J is TRBJ2-1 and V is TRBV7-9, with D possibly being TRBD1 or TRBD2 (5 bases each). CDR3 length: 15 amino acids. The germline V and J ends were trimmed by 5 bases and 4 bases, with 15 bases remaining between them. Looked up from germline, CDR1 is SEHNR and CDR2 is FQNEAQ (reference sequence). CDR3 coding DNA: TGTGCCAGCAGCGGGACCTCCTCGGGATACAATGAGCAGTTCTTC. Translated: CASSGTSSGYNEQFF.

In this sample, this clonotype turned up many times. The chain employs TRBV9 and TRBJ2-5, with D perhaps TRBD2 (7 bases). The V and J ends lost 3 bases and 2 bases respectively, with 17 bases between them. Germline values: CDR1 SGDLS, CDR2 YYNGEE. The CDR3 consists of 16 residues. The CDR3 DNA follows: TGTGCCAGCAGCGGTGAAGGGGGGGGGAGGCAAGAGACCCAGTACTTC. Translation: CASSGEGGGRQETQYF.

This clonotype was seen repeatedly, ten times or more. The rearrangement links TRBV4-3 to TRBJ2-5, with a tentative D call TRBD1 (6 bases). Germline assignment: CDR1 LGHNA and CDR2 YSLEER. CDR3 length equals 15 residues. V shed 0 bases and J shed 5 bases, with 13 bases lying between them. The CDR3: CASSQDRGNGETQYF. In DNA, the CDR3 is TGCGCCAGCAGCCAAGACAGGGGAAATGGGGAGACCCAGTACTTC.

This clonotype has at least ten counts. This rearrangement joins TRBV27 to TRBJ2-2; no firm D call. This CDR3 is 12 amino acids long. Per the germline V gene, CDR1 is MNHEY and CDR2 is SMNVEV (reference sequence). The V and J ends lost 6 bases and 7 bases respectively, with 9 bases between them. The CDR3 sequence is CASRTLNGELFF. DNA of the CDR3: TGTGCCAGCAGGACCCTAAACGGGGAGCTGTTTTTT.

This clonotype occurred many times. The gene calls are TRBV14 and TRBJ2-7; D perhaps matches TRBD1 (7 bases). V lost 2 bases, J lost 4 bases, and 24 bases lay in between. Germline CDR1 and CDR2: SGHDN and FVKESK. The CDR3 is 18 amino acids. This chain's CDR3 is CASSQRGGGGRWPYEQYF. The CDR3 region has the DNA TGTGCCAGCAGCCAACGGGGAGGAGGGGGCCGTTGGCCTTACGAGCAGTACTTC.

In its sample, this clonotype was seen many times. This chain joins TRBV6-5 and TRBJ2-7; TRBD1 matches 7 bases. V shed 6 bases and J 2 bases; nucleotides not matched to a gene: 4. The CDR3 sequence is 13 residues long. Germline V gene sequence: CDR1 MNHEY, CDR2 SVGAGI. The CDR3: CASRPTGTYEQYF. CDR3 coding DNA: TGTGCCAGCAGGCCGACAGGGACCTACGAGCAGTACTTC.

In its sample, this clonotype was seen many times. V gene TRBV12-3 or TRBV12-4 combines with J gene TRBJ2-2, with a weak D call TRBD2 (6 bases). There are 14 residues in the CDR3. V was cut by 3 bases and J by 2 bases, with 7 bases left in between. For the CDR3, the DNA is TGTGCCAGCAGTTTCGGGGGAAACACCGGGGAGCTGTTTTTT. This codes for CASSFGGNTGELFF.

This clonotype was detected ten times or more. The V call is TRBV7-2, the J call TRBJ2-5, with D unresolved. This CDR3 has 15 residues. From germline, CDR1 is SGHTA and CDR2 FQGNSA. The V end lost 5 bases, the J end lost 1 base, and 14 bases lay between the germline ends. The CDR3 DNA is TGTGCCAGCAGCCTGTACGTCGGATCCCAAGAGACCCAGTACTTC. Its translation is CASSLYVGSQETQYF.

This clonotype came up a few times. The chain links TRBV7-8 to TRBJ2-2, with TRBD2 as a possible D gene (6 bases). V was trimmed by 6 bases and J by 2 bases, leaving 13 bases between them. The CDR3 runs to 15 residues. The germline gives CDR1 SGHVS, CDR2 FQNEAQ. CDR3 sequence (DNA): TGTGCCAGCAGATTTGACGGGAGCAACACCGGGGAGCTGTTTTTT. Its translation: CASRFDGSNTGELFF.